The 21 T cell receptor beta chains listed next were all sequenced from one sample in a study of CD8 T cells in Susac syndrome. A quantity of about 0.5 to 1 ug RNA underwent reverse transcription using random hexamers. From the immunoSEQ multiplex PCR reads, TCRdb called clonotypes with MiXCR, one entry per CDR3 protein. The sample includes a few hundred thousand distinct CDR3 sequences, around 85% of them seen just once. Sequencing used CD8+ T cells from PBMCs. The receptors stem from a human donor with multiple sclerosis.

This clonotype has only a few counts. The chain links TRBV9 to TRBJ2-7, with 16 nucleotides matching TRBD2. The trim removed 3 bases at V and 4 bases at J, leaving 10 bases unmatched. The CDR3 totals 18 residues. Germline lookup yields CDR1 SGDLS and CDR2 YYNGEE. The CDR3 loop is CASSESPGLAGGPYEQYF. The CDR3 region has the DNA TGTGCCAGCAGCGAATCACCGGGACTAGCGGGAGGGCCTTACGAGCAGTACTTC.

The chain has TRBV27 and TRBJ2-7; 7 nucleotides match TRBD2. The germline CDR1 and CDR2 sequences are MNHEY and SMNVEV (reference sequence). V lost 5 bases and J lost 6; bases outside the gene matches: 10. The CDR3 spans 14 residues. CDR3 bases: TGTGCCAGCAGTCCCTCCAGCGGGATACGCGAGCAGTACTTC. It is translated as CASSPSSGIREQYF.

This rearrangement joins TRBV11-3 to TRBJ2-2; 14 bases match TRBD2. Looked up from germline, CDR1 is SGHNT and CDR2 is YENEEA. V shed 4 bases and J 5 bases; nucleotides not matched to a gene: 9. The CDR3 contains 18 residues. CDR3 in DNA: TGTGCCAGCAGCTCAAGACTAGCGGGAGGGCCGGGAACCGGGGAGCTGTTTTTT. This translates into CASSSRLAGGPGTGELFF.

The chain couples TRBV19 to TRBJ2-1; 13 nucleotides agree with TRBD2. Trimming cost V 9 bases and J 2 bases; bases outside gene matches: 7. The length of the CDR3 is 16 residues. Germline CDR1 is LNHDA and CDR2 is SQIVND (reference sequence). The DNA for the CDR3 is TGTGCCAGCACCCCCGGGACTAGCGGGGCCTACAATGAGCAGTTCTTC. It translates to CASTPGTSGAYNEQFF.

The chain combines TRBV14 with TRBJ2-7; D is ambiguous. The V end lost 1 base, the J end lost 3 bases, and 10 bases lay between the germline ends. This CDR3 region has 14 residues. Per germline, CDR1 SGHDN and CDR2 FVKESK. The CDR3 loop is CASSQGSFFYEQYF. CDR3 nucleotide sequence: TGTGCCAGCAGCCAAGGTAGCTTTTTCTACGAGCAGTACTTC.

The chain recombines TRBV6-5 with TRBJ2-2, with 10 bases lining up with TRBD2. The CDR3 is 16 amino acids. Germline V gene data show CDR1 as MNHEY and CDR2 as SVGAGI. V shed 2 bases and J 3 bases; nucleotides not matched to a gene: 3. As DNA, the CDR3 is TGTGCCAGCAGTTACCTAGCGGGGGCGGACACCGGGGAGCTGTTTTTT. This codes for CASSYLAGADTGELFF.

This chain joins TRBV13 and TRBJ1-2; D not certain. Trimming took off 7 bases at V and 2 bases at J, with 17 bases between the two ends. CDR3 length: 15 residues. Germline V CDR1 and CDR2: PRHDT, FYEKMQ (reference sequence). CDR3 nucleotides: TGTGCCAGCAATCAGAAGTGGGTTGGGAACTATGGCTACACCTTC. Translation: CASNQKWVGNYGYTF.

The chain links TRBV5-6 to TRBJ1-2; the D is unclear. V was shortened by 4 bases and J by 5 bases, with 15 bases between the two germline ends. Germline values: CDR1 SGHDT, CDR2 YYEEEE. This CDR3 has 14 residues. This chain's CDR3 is CASSTRGSGYGYTF. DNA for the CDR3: TGTGCCAGCAGCACCCGAGGCAGTGGGTATGGCTACACCTTC. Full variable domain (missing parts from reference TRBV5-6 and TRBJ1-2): DAGVTQSPTHLIKTRGQQVTLRCSPKSGHDTVSWYQQALGQGPQFIFQYYEEEERQRGNFPDRFSGHQFPNYSSELNVNALLLGDSALYLCASSTRGSGYGYTFGSGTRLTVV.

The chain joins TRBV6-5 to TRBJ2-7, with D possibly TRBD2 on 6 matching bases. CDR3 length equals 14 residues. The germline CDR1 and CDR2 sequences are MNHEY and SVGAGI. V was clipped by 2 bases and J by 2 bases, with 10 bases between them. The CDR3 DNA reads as TGTGCCAGCAGTTACGGGAGGCCCCCCTACGAGCAGTACTTC. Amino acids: CASSYGRPPYEQYF.

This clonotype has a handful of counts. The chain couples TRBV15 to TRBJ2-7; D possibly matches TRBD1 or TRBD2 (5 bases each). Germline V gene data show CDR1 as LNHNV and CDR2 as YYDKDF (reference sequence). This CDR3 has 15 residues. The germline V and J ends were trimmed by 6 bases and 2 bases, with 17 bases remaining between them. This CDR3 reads CATSQGRAGTYEQYF. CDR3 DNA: TGTGCCACCAGTCAAGGCAGGGCGGGCACCTACGAGCAGTACTTC. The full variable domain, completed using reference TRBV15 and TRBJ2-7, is DAMVIQNPRYQVTQFGKPVTLSCSQTLNHNVMYWYQQKSSQAPKLLFHYYDKDFNNEADTPDNFQSRRPNTSFCFLDIRSPGLGDTAMYLCATSQGRAGTYEQYFGPGTRLTVT.

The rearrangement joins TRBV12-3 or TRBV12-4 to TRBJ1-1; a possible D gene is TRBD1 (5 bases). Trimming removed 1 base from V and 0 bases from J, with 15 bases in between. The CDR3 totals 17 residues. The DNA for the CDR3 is TGTGCCAGCAGTTTAGAGTCGCAGGGAGCTATGAACACTGAAGCTTTCTTT. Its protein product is CASSLESQGAMNTEAFF.

DNA of the CDR3: TGTGCCAGCACAATACAGGGGAGCGCCGGGGAGCTGTTTTTT. It yields the protein CASTIQGSAGELFF. V gene TRBV27 combines with J gene TRBJ2-2; 7 bases are shared with TRBD1. Germline CDR1 is MNHEY and CDR2 is SMNVEV (reference sequence). The CDR3 runs 14 residues. V trimming: 7 bases; J trimming: 6 bases; junction bases outside the gene matches: 8.

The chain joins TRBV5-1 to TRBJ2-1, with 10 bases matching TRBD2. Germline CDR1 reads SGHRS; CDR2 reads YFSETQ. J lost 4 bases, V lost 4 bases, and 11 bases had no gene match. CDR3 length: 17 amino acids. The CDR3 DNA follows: TGCGCCAGCAGCGCCCCGCCGGGACTAGCGCAGTACAATGAGCAGTTCTTC. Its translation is CASSAPPGLAQYNEQFF. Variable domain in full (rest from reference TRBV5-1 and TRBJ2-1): KAGVTQTPRYLIKTRGQQVTLSCSPISGHRSVSWYQQTPGQGLQFLFEYFSETQRNKGNFPGRFSGRQFSNSRSEMNVSTLELGDSALYLCASSAPPGLAQYNEQFFGPGTRLTVL.

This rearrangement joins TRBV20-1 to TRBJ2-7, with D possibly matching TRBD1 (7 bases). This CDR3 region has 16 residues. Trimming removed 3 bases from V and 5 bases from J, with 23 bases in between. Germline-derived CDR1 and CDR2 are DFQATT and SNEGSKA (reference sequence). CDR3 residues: CSASPTVGRGAHEQYF. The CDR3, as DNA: TGCAGTGCTAGCCCCACCGTAGGCAGGGGGGCCCACGAGCAGTACTTC.

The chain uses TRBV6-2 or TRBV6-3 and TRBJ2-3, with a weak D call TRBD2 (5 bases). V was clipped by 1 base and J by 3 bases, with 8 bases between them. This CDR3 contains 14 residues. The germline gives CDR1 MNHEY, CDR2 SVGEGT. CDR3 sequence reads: CASSYLRETDTQYF. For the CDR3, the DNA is TGTGCCAGCAGTTACTTAAGGGAGACAGATACGCAGTATTTT.

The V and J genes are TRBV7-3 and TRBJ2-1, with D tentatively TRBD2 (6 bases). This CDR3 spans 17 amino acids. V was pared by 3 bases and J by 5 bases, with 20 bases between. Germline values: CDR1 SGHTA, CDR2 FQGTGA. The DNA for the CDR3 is TGTGCCAGCAGCTTCCCTCCCCGGGCTAGCGCCAACAATGAGCAGTTCTTC. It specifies CASSFPPRASANNEQFF.

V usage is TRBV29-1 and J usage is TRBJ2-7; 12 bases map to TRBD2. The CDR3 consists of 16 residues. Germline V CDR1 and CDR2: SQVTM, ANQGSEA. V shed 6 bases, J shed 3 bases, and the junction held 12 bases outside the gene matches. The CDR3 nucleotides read TGCAGCGTCGGAGGGAGACTAGCGGGAGAGATCTACGAGCAGTACTTC. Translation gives CSVGGRLAGEIYEQYF.

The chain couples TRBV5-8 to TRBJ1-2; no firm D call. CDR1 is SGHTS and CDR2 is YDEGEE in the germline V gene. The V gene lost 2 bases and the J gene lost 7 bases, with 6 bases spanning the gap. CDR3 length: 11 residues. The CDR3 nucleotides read TGTGCCAGCAGCTTTTATAGTGGCTACACCTTC. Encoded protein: CASSFYSGYTF.

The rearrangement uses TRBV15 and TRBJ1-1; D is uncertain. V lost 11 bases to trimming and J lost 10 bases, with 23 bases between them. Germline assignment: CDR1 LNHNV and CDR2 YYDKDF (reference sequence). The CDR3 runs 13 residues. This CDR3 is CAAAGGPLRAAFF. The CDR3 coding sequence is TGTGCCGCCGCGGGCGGTCCCCTCCGGGCAGCTTTCTTT.

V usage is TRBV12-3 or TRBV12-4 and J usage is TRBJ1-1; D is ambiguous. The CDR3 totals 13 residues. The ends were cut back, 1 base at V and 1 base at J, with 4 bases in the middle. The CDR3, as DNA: TGTGCCAGCAGTTTAGACCCGAACACTGAAGCTTTCTTT. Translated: CASSLDPNTEAFF.

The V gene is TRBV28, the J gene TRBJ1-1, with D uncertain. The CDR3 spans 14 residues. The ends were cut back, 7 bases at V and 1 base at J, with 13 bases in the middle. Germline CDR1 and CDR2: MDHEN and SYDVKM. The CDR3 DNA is TGTGCCAGCACCCAGGTACAGAGGAACACTGAAGCTTTCTTT. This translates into CASTQVQRNTEAFF.